This T cell receptor beta chain originates from a study of monozygotic twins with inflammatory bowel disease. Broader study findings: The co-twins with IBD showed lower TCRbeta diversity (inverse Simpson) than their healthy siblings.

CDR1 is MDHEN and CDR2 is SYDVKM in the germline V gene. There are 16 residues in the CDR3. Notes on this clonotype: What it binds is not known.

TCRdb reprocessed the 5' RACE reads; each CDR3 protein has one entry and no DNA is given. This specimen shows over 100,000 distinct CDR3 sequences; the ten leading clones hold approximately 13%. The receptor comes from a human donor with ulcerative colitis or Crohn's disease, or a healthy co-twin of an affected twin (not recorded which). Material: blood. This rearrangement joins TRBV28 to TRBJ1-5; TCRdb calls TRBD1, which cannot be checked without DNA. This chain's CDR3 is CASSLGDRGSNQPQHF.